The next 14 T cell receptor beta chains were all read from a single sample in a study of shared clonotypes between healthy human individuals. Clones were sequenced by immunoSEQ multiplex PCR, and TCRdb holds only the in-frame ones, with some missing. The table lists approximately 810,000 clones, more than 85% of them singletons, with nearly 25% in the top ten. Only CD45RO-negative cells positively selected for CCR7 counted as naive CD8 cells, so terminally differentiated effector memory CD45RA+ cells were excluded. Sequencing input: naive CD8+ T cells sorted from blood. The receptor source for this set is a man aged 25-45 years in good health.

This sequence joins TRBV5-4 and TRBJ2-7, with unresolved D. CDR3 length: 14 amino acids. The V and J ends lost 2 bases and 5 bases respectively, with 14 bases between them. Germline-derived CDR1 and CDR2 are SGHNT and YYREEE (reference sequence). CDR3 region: CASSLSVRPHEQYF. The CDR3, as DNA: TGTGCCAGCAGCTTATCGGTCAGGCCCCACGAGCAGTACTTC.

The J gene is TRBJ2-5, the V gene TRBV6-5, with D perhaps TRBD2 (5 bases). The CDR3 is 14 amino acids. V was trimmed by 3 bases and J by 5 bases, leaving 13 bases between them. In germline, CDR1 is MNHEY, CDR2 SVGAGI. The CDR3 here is CASSYRRFGETQYF. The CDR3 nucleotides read TGTGCCAGCAGTTATCGGAGGTTTGGGGAGACCCAGTACTTC.

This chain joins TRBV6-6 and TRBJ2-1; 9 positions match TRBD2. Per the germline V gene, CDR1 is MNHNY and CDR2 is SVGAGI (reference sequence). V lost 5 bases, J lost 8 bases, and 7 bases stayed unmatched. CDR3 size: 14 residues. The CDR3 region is CASSNGAGGYEQFF. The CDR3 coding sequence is TGTGCCAGCAGTAATGGGGCGGGAGGGTATGAGCAGTTCTTC.

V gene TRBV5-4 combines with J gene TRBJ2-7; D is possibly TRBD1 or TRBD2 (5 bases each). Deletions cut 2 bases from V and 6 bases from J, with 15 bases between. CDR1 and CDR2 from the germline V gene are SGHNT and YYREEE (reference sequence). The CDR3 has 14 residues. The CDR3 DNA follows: TGTGCCAGCAGCTTAGGCCAGGGAGTATTCGAGCAGTACTTC. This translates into CASSLGQGVFEQYF.

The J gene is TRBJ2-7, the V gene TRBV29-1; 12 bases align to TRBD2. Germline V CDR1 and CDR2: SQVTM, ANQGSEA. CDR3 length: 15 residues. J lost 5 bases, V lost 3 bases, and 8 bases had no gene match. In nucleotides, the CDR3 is TGCAGCGTTGATACTAGCGGGAGGTCGGCCCACGAGCAGTACTTC. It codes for CSVDTSGRSAHEQYF.

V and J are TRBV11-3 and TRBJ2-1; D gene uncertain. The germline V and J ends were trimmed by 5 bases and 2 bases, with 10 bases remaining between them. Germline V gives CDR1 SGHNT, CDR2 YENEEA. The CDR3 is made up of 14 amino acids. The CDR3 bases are TGTGCCAGCAGCGCCGTTGGGACCTACAATGAGCAGTTCTTC. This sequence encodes CASSAVGTYNEQFF.

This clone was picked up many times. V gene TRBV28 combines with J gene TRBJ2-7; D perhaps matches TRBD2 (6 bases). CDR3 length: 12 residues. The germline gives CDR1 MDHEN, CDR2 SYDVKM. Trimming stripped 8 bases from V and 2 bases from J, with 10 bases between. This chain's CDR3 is CASGGIAYEQYF. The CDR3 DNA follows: TGTGCCAGCGGGGGGATTGCCTACGAGCAGTACTTC.

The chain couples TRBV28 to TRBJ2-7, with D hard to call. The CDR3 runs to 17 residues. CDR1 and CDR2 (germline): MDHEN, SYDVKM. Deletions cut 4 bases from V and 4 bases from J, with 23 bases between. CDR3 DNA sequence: TGTGCCAGCAGTTCCCCCCCGGAGTTCCATTTTGGTTACGAGCAGTACTTC. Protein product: CASSSPPEFHFGYEQYF.

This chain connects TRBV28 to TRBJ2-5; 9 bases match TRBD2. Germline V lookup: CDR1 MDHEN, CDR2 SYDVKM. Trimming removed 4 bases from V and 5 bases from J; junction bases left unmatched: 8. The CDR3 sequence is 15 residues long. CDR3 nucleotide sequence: TGTGCCAGCAGTTCGACGGGACTAGCAGCCGAGACCCAGTACTTC. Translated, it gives CASSSTGLAAETQYF.

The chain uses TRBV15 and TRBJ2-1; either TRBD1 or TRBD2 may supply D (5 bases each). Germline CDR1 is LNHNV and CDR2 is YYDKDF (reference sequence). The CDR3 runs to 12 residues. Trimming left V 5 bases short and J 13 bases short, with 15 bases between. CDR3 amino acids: CATSPNKRDQFF. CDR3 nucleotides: TGTGCCACCAGCCCCAACAAAAGGGACCAGTTCTTC.

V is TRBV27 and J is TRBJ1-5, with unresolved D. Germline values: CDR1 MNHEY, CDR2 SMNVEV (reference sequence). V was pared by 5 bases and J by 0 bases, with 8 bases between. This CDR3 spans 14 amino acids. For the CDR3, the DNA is TGTGCCAGCAGTAGGAGAGATAGCAATCAGCCCCAGCATTTT. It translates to CASSRRDSNQPQHF.

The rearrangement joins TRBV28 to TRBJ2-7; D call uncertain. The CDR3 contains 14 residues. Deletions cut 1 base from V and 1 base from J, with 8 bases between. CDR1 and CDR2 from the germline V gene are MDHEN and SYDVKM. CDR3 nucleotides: TGTGCCAGCAGTTTATTGAGGATATCCTACGAGCAGTACTTC. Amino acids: CASSLLRISYEQYF. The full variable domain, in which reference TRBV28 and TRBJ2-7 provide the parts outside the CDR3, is DVKVTQSSRYLVKRTGEKVFLECVQDMDHENMFWYRQDPGLGLRLIYFSYDVKMKEKGDIPEGYSVSREKKERFSLILESASTNQTSMYLCASSLLRISYEQYFGPGTRLTVT.

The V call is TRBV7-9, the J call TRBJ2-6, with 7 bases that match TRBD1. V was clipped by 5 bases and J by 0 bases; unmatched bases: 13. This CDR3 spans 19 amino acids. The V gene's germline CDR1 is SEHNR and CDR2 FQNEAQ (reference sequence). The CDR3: CASSLRDSNTLSGANVLTF. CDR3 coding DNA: TGTGCCAGCAGCCTCCGGGACAGCAACACCCTCTCTGGGGCCAACGTCCTGACTTTC.

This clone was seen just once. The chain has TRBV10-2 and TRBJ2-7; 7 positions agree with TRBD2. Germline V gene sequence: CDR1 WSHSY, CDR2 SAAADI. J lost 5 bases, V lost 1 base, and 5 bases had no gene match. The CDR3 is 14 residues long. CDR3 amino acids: CASSELRESHEQYF. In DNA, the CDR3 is TGCGCCAGCAGTGAGTTGCGGGAGTCCCACGAGCAGTACTTC.